Sequencing of this TCR beta chain was carried out in a study of technical replicates of blood from a few donors. TCRdb's table, derived via immunoSEQ multiplex PCR, lists solely in-frame clones and lacks some. This table has around 69,000 clones, about 96% appearing once. The CDR3 runs to 16 residues. Germline loops: CDR1 LGHNA, CDR2 YNFKEQ. The V gene lost 0 bases and the J gene lost 3 bases, with 15 bases spanning the gap. The clonotype comes from a human donor in good health. The rearrangement links TRBV4-2 to TRBJ2-7; unclear D gene. Material: T cells isolated from PBMCs. In nucleotides, the CDR3 is TGTGCCAGCAGCCAAGAACCCCTCAGCCAGGACTACGAGCAGTACTTC. It is translated as CASSQEPLSQDYEQYF.